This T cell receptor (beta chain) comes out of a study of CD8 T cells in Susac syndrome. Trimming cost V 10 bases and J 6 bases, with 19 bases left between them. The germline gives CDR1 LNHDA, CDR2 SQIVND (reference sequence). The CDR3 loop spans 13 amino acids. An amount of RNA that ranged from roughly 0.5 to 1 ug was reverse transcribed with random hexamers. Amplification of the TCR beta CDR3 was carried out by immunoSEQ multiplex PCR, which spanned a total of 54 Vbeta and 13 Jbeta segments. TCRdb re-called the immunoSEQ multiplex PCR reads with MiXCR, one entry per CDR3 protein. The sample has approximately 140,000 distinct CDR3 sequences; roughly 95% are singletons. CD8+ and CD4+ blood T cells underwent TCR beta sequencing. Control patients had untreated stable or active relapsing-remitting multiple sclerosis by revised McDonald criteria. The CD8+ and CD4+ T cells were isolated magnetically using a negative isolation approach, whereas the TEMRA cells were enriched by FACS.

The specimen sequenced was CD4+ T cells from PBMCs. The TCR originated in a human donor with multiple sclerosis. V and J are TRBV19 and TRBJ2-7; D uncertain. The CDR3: CATSTAPSGEQYF. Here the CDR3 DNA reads TGTGCCACCTCAACGGCTCCCTCGGGCGAGCAGTACTTC.